The following is a T cell receptor beta chain sequence with its context. This sample is part of a study of technical replicates of blood from several donors. The ends were cut back, 0 bases at V and 10 bases at J, with 14 bases in the middle. The germline CDR1 and CDR2 sequences are MNHEY and SVGAGI. The CDR3 is 14 residues long. TCRdb's table, derived via immunoSEQ multiplex PCR, lists solely in-frame clones and lacks some. Of tens of thousands of clones in the sample, 90% to 95% were seen once. The receptor was derived from a human donor in good health. Sequencing was performed on T cells isolated from PBMCs. J is TRBJ2-3 and V is TRBV6-5, with D maybe TRBD2 (5 bases). CDR3 loop: CASSYSRVGAAQYF. The CDR3 DNA reads TGTGCCAGCAGTTACTCGAGGGTTGGTGCGGCGCAGTATTTT.